Each of the 20 T cell receptor beta chains below was sequenced from the same sample in a study of cytomegalovirus exposure and HLA in healthy donors. PCR employed 60 Vbeta and 13 Jbeta primers. Measured with immunoSEQ multiplex PCR; TCRdb has only the in-frame clones, and not every one. Of around 76,000 clones in the sample, around 70% were seen once. Sequences were obtained from PBMCs. The receptors shown here come from a woman in her fifties or sixties in good health and CMV-seropositive.

The chain employs TRBV28 and TRBJ1-1; the D is unclear. CDR1 MDHEN and CDR2 SYDVKM come from the germline V gene. Trimming pared 10 bases from V and 1 base from J, leaving 13 bases between. The CDR3 is 13 amino acids. The CDR3 sequence: CATTDFSNTEAFF. CDR3 coding DNA: TGTGCCACCACGGACTTCTCGAACACTGAAGCTTTCTTT.

In this sample, this clone turned up once. The gene calls are TRBV29-1 and TRBJ2-7, with 8 bases that match TRBD2. The J segment lost 9 bases and the V segment lost 6 bases, leaving 13 bases of the junction unmatched. Germline CDR1 is SQVTM and CDR2 is ANQGSEA. The CDR3 runs to 13 residues. The CDR3 bases are TGCAGCGTCCGACTAGCGTCCTCGAATGGGCAGTACTTC. Its protein product is CSVRLASSNGQYF.

The chain uses TRBV19 and TRBJ2-1; 9 bases are a match to TRBD2. Germline CDR1 is LNHDA and CDR2 is SQIVND (reference sequence). The CDR3 runs 17 residues. The V segment lost 2 bases and the J segment 3 bases; nucleotides outside the gene matches: 8. The CDR3, as DNA: TGTGCCAGTAGTATATTGGGTAGCGGGGGAATCTACAATGAGCAGTTCTTC. Translated, it gives CASSILGSGGIYNEQFF.

This chain uses TRBV6-5 with TRBJ2-1, with 7 bases aligning to TRBD2. The length of the CDR3 is 15 residues. Germline trimming cut 2 bases from V and 6 bases from J; bases unmatched to any gene: 7. Germline assignment: CDR1 MNHEY and CDR2 SVGAGI. The CDR3 protein is CASSYDGGRGNEQFF. The DNA of the CDR3 is TGTGCCAGCAGTTACGACGGGGGGAGAGGCAATGAGCAGTTCTTC.

This chain connects TRBV7-8 to TRBJ2-7, with a possible D match to TRBD2 (5 bases). The germline gives CDR1 SGHVS, CDR2 FQNEAQ. The V and J ends lost 2 bases and 2 bases respectively, with 10 bases between them. This CDR3 spans 14 amino acids. CDR3 protein: CASSLSDGTYEQYF. CDR3 in DNA: TGTGCCAGCAGCTTATCCGACGGGACCTACGAGCAGTACTTC.

The chain combines TRBV4-1 with TRBJ2-5, with 11 positions matching TRBD2. The J segment lost 2 bases and the V segment lost 4 bases, leaving 3 bases of the junction unmatched. CDR3 size: 15 residues. The V gene's germline CDR1 is MGHRA and CDR2 YSYEKL. CDR3 DNA: TGCGCCAGCAGCCCTGGGACTAGCGGTCAAGAGACCCAGTACTTC. This translates into CASSPGTSGQETQYF.

V gene TRBV4-3 combines with J gene TRBJ2-3; possible D gene TRBD1, 5 bases. The CDR3 consists of 20 residues. Germline V gene sequence: CDR1 LGHNA, CDR2 YSLEER. Trimming cost V 0 bases and J 5 bases, with 27 bases left between them. CDR3 DNA: TGCGCCAGCAGCCAAGATATTACCGGCGCCTGGATAGATAGGGGAGATACGCAGTATTTT. Encoded protein: CASSQDITGAWIDRGDTQYF.

This clone was seen a few times. This chain links TRBV5-1 with TRBJ2-3; D may be TRBD2 (6 bases). The CDR3 spans 15 residues. The germline V gene encodes CDR1 SGHRS and CDR2 YFSETQ. V dropped 5 bases and J dropped 2 bases, with 15 bases sitting between them. CDR3 region: CASRRVGGVTDTQYF. DNA of the CDR3: TGCGCCAGCAGGCGGGTGGGGGGAGTCACAGATACGCAGTATTTT.

J is TRBJ1-1 and V is TRBV4-1; 9 nucleotides agree with TRBD1. Per germline, CDR1 MGHRA and CDR2 YSYEKL. The junction had 15 bases not matched to a gene; V was cut back by 9 bases and J by 4 bases. This CDR3 is built from 16 residues. DNA of the CDR3: TGCGCCAGTGAACCCGGACAGGGGAGTAGGGGCACTGAAGCTTTCTTT. As protein: CASEPGQGSRGTEAFF.

The chain has TRBV10-3 and TRBJ2-3, with a weak D call TRBD1 (6 bases). The CDR3 has 14 amino acids. V was pared by 10 bases and J by 5 bases, with 19 bases between. Per the germline V gene, CDR1 is ENHRY and CDR2 is SYGVKD. DNA of the CDR3: TGTGCCACCGCATCGGGACAATCGGGAGATACGCAGTATTTT. This sequence encodes CATASGQSGDTQYF.

This sequence joins TRBV6-4 and TRBJ2-7, with 8 bases aligning to TRBD1. V was pared by 2 bases and J by 0 bases, with 3 bases of the junction left unmatched. This CDR3 spans 15 amino acids. Germline loops: CDR1 MRHNA, CDR2 SNTAGT. In DNA, the CDR3 is TGTGCCAGCAGTGACCCCGGACAGGGCTCCTACGAGCAGTACTTC. It codes for CASSDPGQGSYEQYF.

The V call is TRBV25-1, the J call TRBJ2-1; D is possibly TRBD2 (5 bases). CDR3 length: 13 residues. Trimming took 5 bases from V and 9 from J, leaving 14 bases between them. The germline gives CDR1 MGHDK, CDR2 SYGVNS. The CDR3 DNA sequence: TGTGCCAGCAGTCTTGGGCGAGGAGGTGAGCAGTTCTTC. Its protein is CASSLGRGGEQFF.

The chain employs TRBV7-9 and TRBJ2-7, with D perhaps matching TRBD1 (5 bases). V was clipped by 0 bases and J by 6 bases, with 15 bases between them. CDR1 is SEHNR and CDR2 is FQNEAQ in the germline V gene (reference sequence). The CDR3 has 15 residues. For the CDR3, the DNA is TGTGCCAGCAGCTTAGCTTCTTTCCAGGGTGGCGAGCAGTACTTC. This sequence encodes CASSLASFQGGEQYF.

The chain has TRBV19 and TRBJ1-5; 8 bases agree with TRBD1. V was pared by 6 bases and J by 0 bases, with 4 bases of the junction left unmatched. Germline lookup yields CDR1 LNHDA and CDR2 SQIVND (reference sequence). There are 15 residues in the CDR3. CDR3 region: CASSRTGYSNQPQHF. CDR3 coding DNA: TGTGCCAGTAGCCGGACAGGGTATAGCAATCAGCCCCAGCATTTT.

The chain combines TRBV5-1 with TRBJ1-2, with 11 nucleotides matching TRBD1. In germline, CDR1 is SGHRS, CDR2 YFSETQ. Trimming removed 4 bases from V and 4 bases from J; junction bases left unmatched: 3. CDR3 length: 14 amino acids. In DNA form, the CDR3 reads TGCGCCAGCAGCAAGGGACAGGGGGGCTATGGCTACACCTTC. This translates into CASSKGQGGYGYTF.

The sample holds a few counts of this clone. This rearrangement joins TRBV7-2 to TRBJ1-1, with a weak D call TRBD1 (5 bases). The CDR3 spans 17 residues. Germline V lookup: CDR1 SGHTA, CDR2 FQGNSA. The ends were cut back, 5 bases at V and 1 base at J, with 20 bases in the middle. CDR3 protein: CASSRGGSGVANTEAFF. CDR3 DNA sequence: TGTGCCAGCAGCCGGGGCGGTTCGGGGGTTGCGAACACTGAAGCTTTCTTT.

V gene TRBV20-1 combines with J gene TRBJ2-7; no reliable D call. V was clipped by 2 bases and J by 5 bases, with 4 bases between them. Germline V lookup: CDR1 DFQATT, CDR2 SNEGSKA (reference sequence). The CDR3 loop spans 10 amino acids. The CDR3 region is CSARRDEQYF. The CDR3 coding sequence is TGCAGTGCTAGACGGGACGAGCAGTACTTC.

The chain couples TRBV27 to TRBJ1-2; D possibly corresponds to TRBD1 (5 bases). This CDR3 has 12 amino acids. The germline gives CDR1 MNHEY, CDR2 SMNVEV (reference sequence). Deletions cut 8 bases from V and 2 bases from J, with 9 bases between. CDR3 bases: TGTGCCAGCCGCGACAGAAACTATGGCTACACCTTC. Translated, it gives CASRDRNYGYTF.

The genes are TRBV29-1 and TRBJ1-1; D is unresolved. CDR3 length: 12 amino acids. Germline V CDR1 and CDR2: SQVTM, ANQGSEA. V was trimmed by 8 bases and J by 0 bases, leaving 10 bases between them. CDR3 DNA sequence: TGCAGCTTCAGACGGGTGAACACTGAAGCTTTCTTT. It codes for CSFRRVNTEAFF.

This clone appeared a few times. V is TRBV5-1 and J is TRBJ2-5, with TRBD1 matching 12 bases. V lost 6 bases and J lost 5; bases outside the gene matches: 11. This CDR3 contains 16 residues. CDR1 and CDR2 from the germline V gene are SGHRS and YFSETQ. Written as DNA, the CDR3 is TGCGCCAGCACTATATCCGGGACAGGGGGCGAGGAGACCCAGTACTTC. Amino acids: CASTISGTGGEETQYF.